The 9 T cell receptor beta chains in this list originate from one sample, sequenced in a study of STAT5B mutations in CD4+ large granular lymphocyte leukemia. The assay was immunoSEQ multiplex PCR, and TCRdb's table has in-frame clones only and misses some. This sample carries fewer than 35,000 clones, roughly 71% of them seen once, and the ten largest clones take less than 3%. The sample comprised CD4+ T cells from blood buffy coats. The receptors shown here come from a human donor in good health.

The V and J genes are TRBV9 and TRBJ1-3; D not resolved. The CDR3 runs 15 residues. CDR1 and CDR2 (germline): SGDLS, YYNGEE. V dropped 4 bases and J dropped 0 bases, with 11 bases sitting between them. CDR3 in amino acids: CASSPDLPSGNTIYF. The CDR3 nucleotides are TGTGCCAGCAGCCCGGATTTACCCTCTGGAAACACCATATATTTT.

The chain uses TRBV5-1 and TRBJ2-5; 8 positions agree with TRBD2. CDR1 SGHRS and CDR2 YFSETQ come from the germline V gene. Unmatched junction bases numbered 7, after V lost 4 bases and J lost 5 bases. The CDR3 has 14 residues. CDR3 DNA: TGCGCCAGCAGCCGTAGCGGGGCTTGGGAGACCCAGTACTTC. Its translation is CASSRSGAWETQYF.

The CDR3 here is CASSLAAGETQYF. The CDR3 bases are TGTGCCAGCAGCTTGGCCGCAGGAGAGACCCAGTACTTC. The chain couples TRBV5-4 to TRBJ2-5, with D unresolved. Trimming pared 0 bases from V and 4 bases from J, leaving 7 bases between. The CDR3 length is 13 residues. Germline values: CDR1 SGHNT, CDR2 YYREEE (reference sequence).

This chain joins TRBV5-6 and TRBJ1-1, with D possibly being TRBD1 (6 bases). The CDR3 extends over 12 amino acids. V was pared by 5 bases and J by 6 bases, with 11 bases between. Per germline, CDR1 SGHDT and CDR2 YYEEEE. Written as DNA, the CDR3 is TGTGCCAGCAGTCAGAGGGGGGCTGAAGCTTTCTTT. As protein: CASSQRGAEAFF.

In this sample, this clone turned up a few times. The chain joins TRBV6-5 to TRBJ1-1; weak D call: TRBD1 (6 bases). Germline-derived CDR1 and CDR2 are MNHEY and SVGAGI. V was shortened by 6 bases and J by 7 bases, with 12 bases between the two germline ends. The CDR3 contains 12 residues. Here the CDR3 reads CASSPGQLEAFF. CDR3 sequence (DNA): TGTGCCAGCAGCCCCGGACAGCTTGAAGCTTTCTTT.

This chain joins TRBV6-5 and TRBJ1-3; no reliable D call. Trimming pared 0 bases from V and 1 base from J, leaving 7 bases between. The CDR3 runs 15 residues. Germline-derived CDR1 and CDR2 are MNHEY and SVGAGI. The CDR3 spells CASSYSRLSGNTIYF. In nucleotides, the CDR3 is TGTGCCAGCAGTTACTCACGGCTTTCTGGAAACACCATATATTTT.

The chain joins TRBV11-3 to TRBJ1-6; D is undetermined. The germline V gene encodes CDR1 SGHNT and CDR2 YENEEA. The V end lost 2 bases, the J end lost 7 bases, and 6 bases lay between the germline ends. CDR3 length: 13 residues. The CDR3 DNA is TGTGCCAGCAGCTTAAACGGAAATTCACCCCTCCACTTT. It yields the protein CASSLNGNSPLHF.

V and J are TRBV5-1 and TRBJ2-1; D gene uncertain. Trimming left V 1 base short and J 8 bases short, with 13 bases between. CDR1 SGHRS and CDR2 YFSETQ come from the germline V gene. The CDR3 has 14 amino acids. The CDR3 protein is CASSLSGVPDEQFF. The CDR3 DNA is TGCGCCAGCAGCTTGTCCGGTGTGCCGGATGAGCAGTTCTTC.

The chain joins TRBV30 to TRBJ2-4; weak D call: TRBD1 (6 bases). The CDR3 loop spans 13 amino acids. From germline, CDR1 is GTSNPN and CDR2 SVGIG (reference sequence). Trimming removed 5 bases from V and 0 bases from J, with 8 bases in between. CDR3: CAWEGVAKNIQYF. In nucleotides, the CDR3 is TGTGCCTGGGAGGGGGTAGCCAAAAACATTCAGTACTTC.